This T cell receptor (beta chain) appears in the sequencing data of a study of T cells expressing NK-cell markers. The wider study: Of eight sequenced donors, seven were HCMV-seropositive and one HCMV-seronegative. Study findings and constraints: It is unclear if expanded NKG2C-expressing clones target HCMV antigens.

Comment on this clonotype: Its target is unknown.

One entry per CDR3 protein, without DNA, is what TCRdb gives after re-calling the 5' RACE reads. The sample table sets out about 260,000 distinct CDR3 sequences. CDR3 length equals 15 residues. The clonotype was recovered from a woman aged 18-70 years in good health. V is TRBV12-3 or TRBV12-4 and J is TRBJ1-5; TCRdb reports TRBD1, a call that lacks DNA to check it against. Sequenced sample: blood T cells: a sorted CD56 or NKG2C T cell subset, CD4+ or CD8+ T cells, or bulk PBMC T cells (not recorded which). This chain's CDR3 is CASSFGAYSLGPQHF.